The rows below give T cell receptor beta chains drawn from one sample of a study of T-cell memory formation after mild COVID-19. TCRdb re-analysed the 5' RACE reads in MiXCR, keeping a single row per CDR3 protein. The sample holds approximately 390,000 distinct CDR3 sequences, about a sixth seen once. What was sequenced was PBMCs or a T cell subset sorted from them (not recorded which). These receptors were taken from a man aged 18 to 29 who had mild COVID-19 (a few samples of this study predate the infection). Cell type and time point are not known. The CDR3 runs from the conserved cysteine through the conserved F or W. The order of the fields is clone size, V gene, J gene, D gene, CDR3 DNA, CDR3 protein. D genes are given only for firm matches. Clone size, where shown, is once, few, many, or a class for clones that have expanded.

clone_size: NA
v_call: TRBV3-1
j_call: TRBJ2-7
d_call: NA
cdr3_nt: TGTGCCAGCAGCCAAGCAGGGACATCCTACGAGCAGTACTTC
cdr3_aa: CASSQAGTSYEQYF

clone_size: few
v_call: TRBV5-6
j_call: TRBJ2-3
d_call: NA
cdr3_nt: TGTGCCAGCAGCCCCCCCCAGGGCGGAGATACGCAGTATTTT
cdr3_aa: CASSPPQGGDTQYF

clone_size: few
v_call: TRBV10-1
j_call: TRBJ2-1
d_call: NA
cdr3_nt: TGCGCCGGCTCGAGAGGGCAGGGACCCTACAATGAGCAGTTCTTC
cdr3_aa: CAGSRGQGPYNEQFF

clone_size: few
v_call: TRBV7-2
j_call: TRBJ2-5
d_call: TRBD1
cdr3_nt: TGTGCCAGCAGCCCCGGACAGGCCGGAGAGACCCAGTACTTC
cdr3_aa: CASSPGQAGETQYF

clone_size: many
v_call: TRBV12-3/TRBV12-4
j_call: TRBJ2-7
d_call: NA
cdr3_nt: TGTGCCAGCAGAACCGGACTGACCTACGAGCAGTACTTC
cdr3_aa: CASRTGLTYEQYF

clone_size: many
v_call: TRBV4-3
j_call: TRBJ2-1
d_call: NA
cdr3_nt: TGCGCCAGCAGCCACAGCCGACTCCAATACAATGAGCAGTTCTTC
cdr3_aa: CASSHSRLQYNEQFF

clone_size: NA
v_call: TRBV3-1
j_call: TRBJ2-7
d_call: NA
cdr3_nt: TGTGCCAGCAGCCAAAACACCTTCTACGAGCAGTACTTC
cdr3_aa: CASSQNTFYEQYF

clone_size: few
v_call: TRBV7-2
j_call: TRBJ1-6
d_call: TRBD1
cdr3_nt: TGTGCCAGCAGCCGAGACAGGGGCTCACCCCTCCACTTT
cdr3_aa: CASSRDRGSPLHF

clone_size: few
v_call: TRBV18
j_call: TRBJ2-1
d_call: TRBD2
cdr3_nt: TGTGCCAGCTCACCGACTAGCGGGCACTACAATGAGCAGTTCTTC
cdr3_aa: CASSPTSGHYNEQFF

clone_size: NA
v_call: TRBV4-3
j_call: TRBJ1-3
d_call: NA
cdr3_nt: TGCGCCAGCAGCCATCTACAGGGTGGTGGAAACACCATATATTTT
cdr3_aa: CASSHLQGGGNTIYF

clone_size: few
v_call: TRBV29-1
j_call: TRBJ2-3
d_call: NA
cdr3_nt: TGCAGCGTTGAGACGGATCGGTCACCCAGCACAGATACGCAGTATTTT
cdr3_aa: CSVETDRSPSTDTQYF

clone_size: few
v_call: TRBV25-1
j_call: TRBJ2-3
d_call: TRBD1
cdr3_nt: TGTGCCAGCACTCCGACAGGGAAGGGAACAGATACGCAGTATTTT
cdr3_aa: CASTPTGKGTDTQYF

clone_size: few
v_call: TRBV12-3/TRBV12-4
j_call: TRBJ2-3
d_call: NA
cdr3_nt: TGTGCCAGCAGCCCCCCCAACGAACTCCACGGTACGCAGTATTTT
cdr3_aa: CASSPPNELHGTQYF

clone_size: NA
v_call: TRBV7-3
j_call: TRBJ2-3
d_call: NA
cdr3_nt: NA
cdr3_aa: CASSLTSGREGQYF

clone_size: few
v_call: TRBV12-5
j_call: TRBJ2-1
d_call: TRBD2
cdr3_nt: TGTGCTAGTGGTTTGCCGGGGAGGGTCAATGAGCAGTTCTTC
cdr3_aa: CASGLPGRVNEQFF

clone_size: many
v_call: TRBV6-2/TRBV6-3
j_call: TRBJ2-1
d_call: TRBD1
cdr3_nt: TGTGCCAGCAGATACACAGGGGAGAGCGATGAGCAGTTCTTC
cdr3_aa: CASRYTGESDEQFF

clone_size: NA
v_call: TRBV4-1
j_call: TRBJ2-1
d_call: TRBD1
cdr3_nt: TGCGCCAGCAGCCAAGAACAGGGGGGTTTAGGGAATGAGCAGTTCTTC
cdr3_aa: CASSQEQGGLGNEQFF

clone_size: NA
v_call: TRBV6-5
j_call: TRBJ1-2
d_call: NA
cdr3_nt: TGTGCCAGCAGTTATAGCCCCCCAAGGGGCTACACCTTC
cdr3_aa: CASSYSPPRGYTF

clone_size: NA
v_call: TRBV20-1
j_call: TRBJ2-3
d_call: NA
cdr3_nt: TGCAGTGCAGCGGAGGGGGGTCCCACAGATACGCAGTATTTT
cdr3_aa: CSAAEGGPTDTQYF

clone_size: few
v_call: TRBV7-2
j_call: TRBJ1-1
d_call: NA
cdr3_nt: TGTGCCAGCAGCTTTGTTACAGGGTTAGGCACTGAAGCTTTCTTT
cdr3_aa: CASSFVTGLGTEAFF

clone_size: few
v_call: TRBV6-5
j_call: TRBJ2-7
d_call: NA
cdr3_nt: TGTGCCAGCAGTTACTCGTTAAGGTGGGGAACCTACGAGCAGTACTTC
cdr3_aa: CASSYSLRWGTYEQYF

clone_size: NA
v_call: TRBV4-2
j_call: TRBJ2-5
d_call: TRBD2
cdr3_nt: TGTGCCAGCAGCCAAGGGGGCACGAGCGGGGGGCAAGAGACCCAGTACTTC
cdr3_aa: CASSQGGTSGGQETQYF

clone_size: many
v_call: TRBV14
j_call: TRBJ2-3
d_call: NA
cdr3_nt: TGTGCCAGCAGCCTGCGTACCCACACAGATACGCAGTATTTT
cdr3_aa: CASSLRTHTDTQYF

clone_size: few
v_call: TRBV7-6
j_call: TRBJ2-3
d_call: NA
cdr3_nt: TGTGCCAGCAGCTTGGGACGGTACACAGATACGCAGTATTTT
cdr3_aa: CASSLGRYTDTQYF

clone_size: NA
v_call: TRBV6-5
j_call: TRBJ1-1
d_call: TRBD1
cdr3_nt: TGTGCCAGCAGTCTACAGGGGGCATACACCAAAGCTTTCTTT
cdr3_aa: CASSLQGAYTKAFF

clone_size: NA
v_call: TRBV12-3/TRBV12-4
j_call: TRBJ1-4
d_call: NA
cdr3_nt: TGTGCCAGCAGTTTTACTCTGGGGCGGGGGAATGAAAAACTGTTTTTT
cdr3_aa: CASSFTLGRGNEKLFF

clone_size: NA
v_call: TRBV2
j_call: TRBJ1-2
d_call: TRBD1
cdr3_nt: TGTGCCAGCACCCAACAGGGGGCCAATGGCTACACCTTC
cdr3_aa: CASTQQGANGYTF

clone_size: NA
v_call: TRBV7-3
j_call: TRBJ1-1
d_call: TRBD1
cdr3_nt: TGTGCCAGCAGCTGGTCAGGGGGTGTGAACACTGAAGCTTTCTTT
cdr3_aa: CASSWSGGVNTEAFF

clone_size: many
v_call: TRBV7-9
j_call: TRBJ2-1
d_call: NA
cdr3_nt: TGTGCCAGCAGCTCTCCAACGGGGGGCCACAATGAGCAGTTCTTC
cdr3_aa: CASSSPTGGHNEQFF

clone_size: few
v_call: TRBV5-6
j_call: TRBJ1-6
d_call: NA
cdr3_nt: TGTGCCAGCAGCTTGGGCGGGGTCGGAAATTCACCCCTCCACTTT
cdr3_aa: CASSLGGVGNSPLHF

clone_size: NA
v_call: TRBV20-1
j_call: TRBJ2-5
d_call: NA
cdr3_nt: TGCAGTGCTAGAGTAGCGACAGAGGGGGAGACCCAGTACTTC
cdr3_aa: CSARVATEGETQYF

clone_size: few
v_call: TRBV7-6
j_call: TRBJ2-4
d_call: NA
cdr3_nt: TGTGCCAGCAGCCTACGGTTGGACGGCATTCAGTACTTC
cdr3_aa: CASSLRLDGIQYF

clone_size: many
v_call: TRBV20-1
j_call: TRBJ2-3
d_call: NA
cdr3_nt: TGCAGTGCAGAGCTAAGAGGGCGTCGGGATACGCAGTATTTT
cdr3_aa: CSAELRGRRDTQYF

clone_size: few
v_call: TRBV4-2
j_call: TRBJ2-1
d_call: TRBD2
cdr3_nt: TGTGCCAGCAGCCAAGATCTTTATATTTTAGCGGGGGGGCCCAACAATGAGCAGTTCTTC
cdr3_aa: CASSQDLYILAGGPNNEQFF

clone_size: NA
v_call: TRBV28
j_call: TRBJ2-1
d_call: TRBD2
cdr3_nt: TGTGCCAGCACCCTCGTGAGCGGGGGGGCACATGAGCAGTTCTTC
cdr3_aa: CASTLVSGGAHEQFF

clone_size: few
v_call: TRBV7-9
j_call: TRBJ1-4
d_call: TRBD1
cdr3_nt: TGTGCCAGCAGCTTGACAGGGGGTAATGAAAAACTGTTTTTT
cdr3_aa: CASSLTGGNEKLFF

clone_size: few
v_call: TRBV11-2
j_call: TRBJ2-4
d_call: NA
cdr3_nt: TGTGCCAGCAGCTTCGTACGCGGAACCGGGATAGCCAAAAACATTCAGTACTTC
cdr3_aa: CASSFVRGTGIAKNIQYF

clone_size: many
v_call: TRBV4-1
j_call: TRBJ1-6
d_call: NA
cdr3_nt: TGCGCCAGCAGCCAAGCTGGATCGGGGACCAATAATTCACCCCTCCACTTT
cdr3_aa: CASSQAGSGTNNSPLHF

clone_size: NA
v_call: TRBV11-2
j_call: TRBJ1-2
d_call: NA
cdr3_nt: TGTGCCAGCAGCTTTTCCCCCTTTCGGACAGACGGCTACACCTTC
cdr3_aa: CASSFSPFRTDGYTF

clone_size: few
v_call: TRBV5-5
j_call: TRBJ2-5
d_call: TRBD2
cdr3_nt: TGTGCCAGCAGCTGGGGACTAGCGGGGGGGAAAGAGACCCAGTACTTC
cdr3_aa: CASSWGLAGGKETQYF

clone_size: few
v_call: TRBV7-6
j_call: TRBJ2-3
d_call: TRBD2
cdr3_nt: TGTGCCAGCAGCTCCCGCGGGAGGGTGAGCACAGATACGCAGTATTTT
cdr3_aa: CASSSRGRVSTDTQYF

clone_size: NA
v_call: TRBV13
j_call: TRBJ2-5
d_call: NA
cdr3_nt: TGTGCCAGCAGCTTATTTGGGTGGAAGACCCAGTACTTC
cdr3_aa: CASSLFGWKTQYF

clone_size: few
v_call: TRBV4-3
j_call: TRBJ1-2
d_call: NA
cdr3_nt: TGCGCCAGCAGCCAAGTCTACCCCCCTCGTCATGGCTACACCTTC
cdr3_aa: CASSQVYPPRHGYTF

clone_size: NA
v_call: TRBV20-1
j_call: TRBJ2-5
d_call: TRBD2
cdr3_nt: TGCAGTGCTAGAGATCCTTCGGGGGGGGCAGAGACCCAGTACTTC
cdr3_aa: CSARDPSGGAETQYF

clone_size: few
v_call: TRBV6-5
j_call: TRBJ2-2
d_call: NA
cdr3_nt: TGTGCCAGCAGTTTCTCCCGGGGCACCGGGGAGCTGTTTTTT
cdr3_aa: CASSFSRGTGELFF

clone_size: NA
v_call: TRBV5-1
j_call: TRBJ2-2
d_call: NA
cdr3_nt: TGCGCCAGCAGCTTGGGGTCAGGCCTCACCGGGGAGCTGTTTTTT
cdr3_aa: CASSLGSGLTGELFF

clone_size: few
v_call: TRBV7-3
j_call: TRBJ1-1
d_call: NA
cdr3_nt: TGTGCCAGCAGCTTAACTTCTGGGCGCGGCACTGAAGCTTTCTTT
cdr3_aa: CASSLTSGRGTEAFF

clone_size: few
v_call: TRBV5-1
j_call: TRBJ1-4
d_call: NA
cdr3_nt: TGCGCCAGCAGCTTGAAGAGGGATGAAAAACTGTTTTTT
cdr3_aa: CASSLKRDEKLFF

clone_size: few
v_call: TRBV2
j_call: TRBJ2-3
d_call: NA
cdr3_nt: TGTGCCAGCAGTGCGGTCGGCTTAGATACGCAGTATTTT
cdr3_aa: CASSAVGLDTQYF

clone_size: once
v_call: TRBV7-2
j_call: TRBJ2-1
d_call: NA
cdr3_nt: TGTGCCAGCAGCTTATTAGGACGCAATGAGCAGTTCTTC
cdr3_aa: CASSLLGRNEQFF

clone_size: few
v_call: TRBV6-6
j_call: TRBJ1-4
d_call: NA
cdr3_nt: TGTGCCAGCAGTCCGACAGGAGATGAAAAACTGTTTTTT
cdr3_aa: CASSPTGDEKLFF

clone_size: many
v_call: TRBV7-2
j_call: TRBJ2-3
d_call: NA
cdr3_nt: TGTGCCAGCAGCTTAGCGGGGGCGATTCGTACGCAGTATTTT
cdr3_aa: CASSLAGAIRTQYF

clone_size: NA
v_call: TRBV7-9
j_call: TRBJ2-3
d_call: TRBD1
cdr3_nt: TGTGCCAGCAGCTTAACGCAGGGGGTGACAGATACGCAGTATTTT
cdr3_aa: CASSLTQGVTDTQYF

clone_size: NA
v_call: TRBV4-2
j_call: TRBJ2-2
d_call: TRBD1
cdr3_nt: TGTGCCAGCAGCCAGGTAGACAGGGGAGCCACCGGGGAGCTGTTTTTT
cdr3_aa: CASSQVDRGATGELFF

clone_size: few
v_call: TRBV7-9
j_call: TRBJ2-7
d_call: NA
cdr3_nt: TGTGCCAGCAGCCGATCCTTAGGTCTAGGCCCCTACGAGCAGTACTTC
cdr3_aa: CASSRSLGLGPYEQYF

clone_size: once
v_call: TRBV20-1
j_call: TRBJ1-2
d_call: NA
cdr3_nt: TGCAGTGCTAGCAGTGTCTATGGCTACACCTTC
cdr3_aa: CSASSVYGYTF

clone_size: few
v_call: TRBV5-1
j_call: TRBJ1-4
d_call: NA
cdr3_nt: TGCGCCAGCAGCTTTGGACAGTATAATGAAAAACTGTTTTTT
cdr3_aa: CASSFGQYNEKLFF